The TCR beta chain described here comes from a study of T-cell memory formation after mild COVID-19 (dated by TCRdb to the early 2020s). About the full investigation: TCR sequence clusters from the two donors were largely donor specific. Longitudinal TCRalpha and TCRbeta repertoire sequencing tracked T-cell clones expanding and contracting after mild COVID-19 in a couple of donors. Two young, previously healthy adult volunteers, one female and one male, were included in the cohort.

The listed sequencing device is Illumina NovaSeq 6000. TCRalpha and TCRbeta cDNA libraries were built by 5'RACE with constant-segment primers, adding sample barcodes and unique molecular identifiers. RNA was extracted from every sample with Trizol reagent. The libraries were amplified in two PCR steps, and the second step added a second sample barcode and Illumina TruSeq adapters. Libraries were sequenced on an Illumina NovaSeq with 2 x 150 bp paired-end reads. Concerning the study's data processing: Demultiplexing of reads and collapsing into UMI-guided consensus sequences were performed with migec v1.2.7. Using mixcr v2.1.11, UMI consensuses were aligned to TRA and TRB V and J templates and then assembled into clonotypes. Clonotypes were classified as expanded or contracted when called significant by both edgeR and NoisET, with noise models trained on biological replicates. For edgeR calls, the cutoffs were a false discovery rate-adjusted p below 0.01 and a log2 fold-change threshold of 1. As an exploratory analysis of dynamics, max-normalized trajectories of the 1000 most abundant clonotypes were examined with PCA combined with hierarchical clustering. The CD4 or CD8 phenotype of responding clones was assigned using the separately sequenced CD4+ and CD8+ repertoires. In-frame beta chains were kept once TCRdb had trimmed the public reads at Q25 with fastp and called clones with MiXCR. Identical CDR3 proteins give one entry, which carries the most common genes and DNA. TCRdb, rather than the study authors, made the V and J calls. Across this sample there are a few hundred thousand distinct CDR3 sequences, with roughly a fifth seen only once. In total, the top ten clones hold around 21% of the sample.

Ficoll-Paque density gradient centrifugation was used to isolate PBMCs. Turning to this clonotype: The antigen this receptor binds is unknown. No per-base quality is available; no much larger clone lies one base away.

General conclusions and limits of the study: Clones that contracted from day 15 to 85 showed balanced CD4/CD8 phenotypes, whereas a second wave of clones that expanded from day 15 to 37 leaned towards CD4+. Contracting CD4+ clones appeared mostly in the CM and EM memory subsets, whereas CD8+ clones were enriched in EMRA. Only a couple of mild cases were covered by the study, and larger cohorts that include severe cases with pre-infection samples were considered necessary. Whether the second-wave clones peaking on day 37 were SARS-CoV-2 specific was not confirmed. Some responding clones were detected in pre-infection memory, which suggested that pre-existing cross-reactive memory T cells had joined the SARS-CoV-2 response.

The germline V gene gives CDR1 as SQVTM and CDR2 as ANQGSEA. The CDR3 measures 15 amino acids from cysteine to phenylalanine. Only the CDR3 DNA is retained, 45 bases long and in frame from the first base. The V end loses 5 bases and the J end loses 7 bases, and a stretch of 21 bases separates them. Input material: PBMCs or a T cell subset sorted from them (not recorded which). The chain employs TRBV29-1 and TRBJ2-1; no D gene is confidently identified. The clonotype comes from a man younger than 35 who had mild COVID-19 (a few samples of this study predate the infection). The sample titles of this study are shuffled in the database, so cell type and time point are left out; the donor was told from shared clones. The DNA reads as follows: TGCAGCGTTTCCGACGCTACCGTAGGGTGGAATGAGCAGTTCTTC. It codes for CSVSDATVGWNEQFF.